The clone carrying this T cell receptor beta chain was found a few times. Its antigen remains unknown. The data were obtained in a study of response to subunit inactivated influenza vaccine. Notes on the study in general: After each seasonal influenza vaccination, few new T cells are recruited, the authors suggested.

TCRdb re-derived calls from the RT-PCR reads in MiXCR, one entry per CDR3 protein. This sample has under 550,000 distinct CDR3 sequences; 6.5% to 8% occur once, and the top ten carry approximately 12%. Germline CDR1 and CDR2: SGDLS and YYNGEE. V lost 4 bases to trimming and J lost 0 bases, with 10 bases between them. The CDR3 extends over 14 amino acids. The material sequenced was PBMCs from blood, taken roughly 24 months after vaccination. This clonotype was sampled from a man aged 45-69 years who received an inactivated influenza vaccine. This rearrangement joins TRBV9 to TRBJ2-5; D not certain. CDR3 sequence reads: CASSPRKYQETQYF. In DNA, the CDR3 is TGTGCCAGCAGCCCCCGAAAGTACCAAGAGACCCAGTACTTC.